This T cell receptor (beta chain) was recovered during a study of blood T cell repertoires in COVID-19 (dated by TCRdb to 2020 to 2021). Turning to the overall study: The collaborator samples originated in the United States, Italy and Spain and spanned the acute and convalescent phases of COVID-19. The prospective study material was composed of cDNA or gDNA derived from T cells, B-cell-depleted T cells, or PBMCs. Deeply sampled blood TCRbeta repertoires from subjects exposed to, actively infected with, or recovered from COVID-19 were included in the dataset. A freely available public database, intended as a resource for researchers studying the immune response to SARS-CoV-2, is where the repertoires were released. Samples came from the ongoing ImmuneRACE study (first 160 participants) plus 1,254 subjects from 6 global collaborators. Nearly every sample came with metadata listing a de-identified subject ID, COVID-19 status, age in years and sex. Where available, HLA class I and class II types were obtained from metadata supplied by the sample provider rather than from assay-based typing.

TCRbeta CDR3 regions were amplified from genomic DNA by means of the immunoSEQ Assay, a bias-controlled multiplex PCR. The published analysis was carried out like this. The number of nucleated cells in each sample was estimated from the amplification of reference gene primers within the assay. Sequence reads were collapsed and filtered to measure the absolute abundance of every unique TCRbeta CDR3 rearrangement. For each sample, productive Simpson clonality was calculated as the square root of Simpson's diversity index across productive rearrangements. TCRdb re-hosts the immuneACCESS table, in-frame sequences only. Its copies lack some clones; in the studies checked, an unresolved V gene accounts for under half of them, and the cause for the rest is not known. V, J and clone size are taken as reported in that table, and D and trimming were inferred from the DNA itself. The sample records 150,000 or so clones, around 85% of which are singletons. In total, the top ten clones hold roughly 1.2% of the sample.

The paper as a whole reports these results and caveats: How much clinical and demographic metadata was included differed by source and by participant, and the metadata was provided uncurated.

Samples from volunteer blood donors who had recovered from COVID-19 were contributed by a second Seattle source. Collaborating institutions collected whole blood in K2EDTA tubes following their own protocols. For TCRbeta analysis, collaborators shipped samples in one of three forms: frozen whole blood, isolated PBMCs, or DNA extracted from either of those sample types. The CDR3 holds 15 amino acids from the cysteine to the phenylalanine. Only CDR3 DNA is held: 45 bases, read in frame from base 1. The germline V gene gives CDR1 as SNHLY and CDR2 as FYNNEI. At the junction V is shortened by 6 bases and J by 2 bases; bases outside the gene matches: 3. As concerns this clone: It has no known antigen specificity. The record has no base qualities; no much larger clone is one base away.

The rearrangement joined TRBV2 to TRBJ1-4, and TRBD1 aligns with 10 junction nucleotides. This TCR derives from a man aged 60 to 69 who had recovered from COVID-19. Sequenced: peripheral blood. The CDR3 region has the sequence CASRLTGGTNEKLFF. The DNA sequence is as follows: TGTGCCAGCAGGTTGACAGGGGGCACTAATGAAAAACTGTTTTTT. Outside the CDR3, residues come from the reference TRBV2 and TRBJ1-4 proteins, so the full variable domain is: EPEVTQTPSHQVTQMGQEVILRCVPISNHLYFYWYRQILGQKVEFLVSFYNNEISEKSEIFDDQFSVERPDGSNFTLKIRSTKLEDSAMYFCASRLTGGTNEKLFFGSGTQLSVL.